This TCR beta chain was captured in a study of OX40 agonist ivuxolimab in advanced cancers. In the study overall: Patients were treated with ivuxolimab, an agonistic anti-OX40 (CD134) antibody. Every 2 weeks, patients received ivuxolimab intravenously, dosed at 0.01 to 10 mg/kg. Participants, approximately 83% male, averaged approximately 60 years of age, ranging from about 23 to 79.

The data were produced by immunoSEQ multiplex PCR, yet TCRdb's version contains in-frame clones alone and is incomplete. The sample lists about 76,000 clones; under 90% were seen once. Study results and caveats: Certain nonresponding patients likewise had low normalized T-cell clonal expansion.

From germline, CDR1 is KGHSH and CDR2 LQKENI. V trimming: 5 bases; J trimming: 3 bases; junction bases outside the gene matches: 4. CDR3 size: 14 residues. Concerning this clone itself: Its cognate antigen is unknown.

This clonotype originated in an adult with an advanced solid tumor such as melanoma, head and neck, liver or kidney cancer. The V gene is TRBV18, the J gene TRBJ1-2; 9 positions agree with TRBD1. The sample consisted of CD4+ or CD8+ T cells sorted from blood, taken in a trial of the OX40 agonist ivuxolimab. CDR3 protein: CASSEQGADYGYTF. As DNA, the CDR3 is TGTGCCAGCTCAGAACAGGGGGCGGACTATGGCTACACCTTC.